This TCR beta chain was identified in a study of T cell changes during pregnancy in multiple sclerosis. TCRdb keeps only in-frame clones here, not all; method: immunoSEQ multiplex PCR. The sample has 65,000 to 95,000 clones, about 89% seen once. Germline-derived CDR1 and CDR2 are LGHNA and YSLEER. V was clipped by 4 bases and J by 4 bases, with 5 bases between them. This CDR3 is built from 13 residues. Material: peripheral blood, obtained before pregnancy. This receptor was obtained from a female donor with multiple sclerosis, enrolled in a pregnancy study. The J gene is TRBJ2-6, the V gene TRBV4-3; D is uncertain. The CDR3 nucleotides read TGCGCCAGCAGCCCCGGGGGGGCCAACGTCCTGACTTTC. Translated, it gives CASSPGGANVLTF.